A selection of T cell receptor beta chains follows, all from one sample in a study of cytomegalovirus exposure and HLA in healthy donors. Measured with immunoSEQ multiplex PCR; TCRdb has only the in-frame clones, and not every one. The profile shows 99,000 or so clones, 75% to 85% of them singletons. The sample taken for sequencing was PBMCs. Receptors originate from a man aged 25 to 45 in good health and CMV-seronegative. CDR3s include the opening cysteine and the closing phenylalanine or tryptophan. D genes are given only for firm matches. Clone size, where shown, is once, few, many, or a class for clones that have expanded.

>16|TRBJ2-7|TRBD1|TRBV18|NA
CASSLGTGKSSYEQYF
TGTGCCAGCTCACTGGGGACAGGAAAAAGCTCCTACGAGCAGTACTTC
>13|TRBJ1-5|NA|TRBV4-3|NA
CASSQDQNQPQHF
TGCGCCAGCAGCCAAGACCAGAATCAGCCCCAGCATTTT
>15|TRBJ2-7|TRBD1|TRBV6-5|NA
CASSETGTGFEEQYF
TGTGCCAGCAGCGAAACCGGGACAGGGTTTGAGGAGCAGTACTTC
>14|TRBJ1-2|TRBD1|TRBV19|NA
CASSTGTGAYGYTF
TGTGCCAGTAGTACCGGGACAGGGGCCTATGGCTACACCTTC
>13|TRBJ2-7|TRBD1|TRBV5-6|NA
CASSEGQDYEQYF
TGTGCCAGCAGCGAGGGACAGGACTACGAGCAGTACTTC
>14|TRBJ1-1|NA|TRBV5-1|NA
CASSPGDTSSRAFF
TGCGCCAGCAGCCCTGGGGACACCTCTAGTCGTGCTTTCTTT
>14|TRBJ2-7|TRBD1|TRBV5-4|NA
CASSGGTGIHEQYF
TGTGCCAGCAGCGGGGGGACAGGGATCCACGAGCAGTACTTC
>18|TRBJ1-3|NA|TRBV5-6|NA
CASSLFGEASFSGNTIYF
TGTGCCAGCAGCTTGTTCGGGGAGGCGAGTTTCTCTGGAAACACCATATATTTT
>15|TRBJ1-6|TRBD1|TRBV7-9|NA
CASSPRQGKNSPLHF
TGTGCCAGCAGCCCAAGACAGGGGAAGAATTCACCCCTCCACTTT
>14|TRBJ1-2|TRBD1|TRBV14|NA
CASSQAGGARGYTF
TGTGCCAGCAGCCAAGCAGGGGGCGCGAGGGGCTACACCTTC
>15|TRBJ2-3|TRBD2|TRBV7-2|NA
CASSLGPSGGARGRF
TGTGCCAGCAGCTTAGGTCCCAGCGGGGGGGCAAGGGGACGTTTT
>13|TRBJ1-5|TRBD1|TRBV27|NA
CASRGTGPQPQHF
TGTGCCAGCAGGGGGACAGGGCCCCAGCCCCAGCATTTT
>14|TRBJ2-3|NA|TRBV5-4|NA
CASRKQVTTDTQYF
TGTGCCAGCAGGAAGCAGGTGACCACAGATACGCAGTATTTT
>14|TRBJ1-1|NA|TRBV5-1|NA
CASSLSGGFTEAFF
TGCGCCAGCAGCTTGTCGGGGGGCTTCACTGAAGCTTTCTTT
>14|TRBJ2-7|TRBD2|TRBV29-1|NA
CSVVPSGRYYEQYF
TGCAGCGTTGTCCCTAGCGGGAGGTACTACGAGCAGTACTTC
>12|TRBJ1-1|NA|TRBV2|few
CAGHRRNTEAFF
TGTGCCGGACACCGACGGAACACTGAAGCTTTCTTT
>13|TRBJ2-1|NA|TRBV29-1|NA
CSVDSISYNEQFF
TGCAGCGTTGATAGCATCTCCTACAATGAGCAGTTCTTC
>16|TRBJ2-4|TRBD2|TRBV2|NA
CASSPRASGRDDIQYF
TGTGCCAGCAGTCCAAGGGCTAGCGGGAGAGACGACATTCAGTACTTC
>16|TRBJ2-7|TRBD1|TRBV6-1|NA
CASSARWDSVSYEQYF
TGTGCCAGCAGTGCAAGGTGGGACAGTGTGTCCTACGAGCAGTACTTC
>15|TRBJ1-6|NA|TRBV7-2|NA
CASSLVGQLNSPLHF
TGTGCCAGCAGCTTAGTTGGACAGCTTAATTCACCCCTCCACTTT
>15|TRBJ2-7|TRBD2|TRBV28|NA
CASSFTGSGSYEQYF
TGTGCCAGCAGCTTCACCGGTAGCGGGAGTTACGAGCAGTACTTC
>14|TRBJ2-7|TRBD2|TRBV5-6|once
CASSLGGSSYEQYF
TGTGCCAGCAGCCTCGGGGGGAGCTCCTACGAGCAGTACTTC
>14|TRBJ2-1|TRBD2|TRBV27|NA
CASSPRGGNNEQFF
TGTGCCAGCAGTCCGCGGGGAGGGAATAATGAGCAGTTCTTC
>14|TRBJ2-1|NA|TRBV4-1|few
CASSSPTRENEQFF
TGCGCCAGCAGCTCGCCTACTAGGGAGAATGAGCAGTTCTTC
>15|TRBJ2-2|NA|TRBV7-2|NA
CAVAPPSGNTGELFF
TGTGCCGTCGCCCCCCCCAGCGGGAACACCGGGGAGCTGTTTTTT
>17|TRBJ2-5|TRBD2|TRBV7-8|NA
CASSLVVRGGASETQYF
TGTGCCAGCAGCTTAGTGGTACGCGGGGGGGCGTCGGAGACCCAGTACTTC
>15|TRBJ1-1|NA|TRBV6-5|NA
CASSYSQGGGRDAFF
TGTGCCAGCAGTTACTCCCAAGGAGGAGGCCGCGACGCTTTCTTT
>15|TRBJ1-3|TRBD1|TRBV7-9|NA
CASSLRGGSGNTIYF
TGTGCCAGCAGCTTAAGAGGGGGCTCAGGAAACACCATATATTTT
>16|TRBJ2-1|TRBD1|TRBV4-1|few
CASSPGQVVSYNEQFF
TGCGCCAGCAGCCCGGGACAGGTAGTATCCTACAATGAGCAGTTCTTC
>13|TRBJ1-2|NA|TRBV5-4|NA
CASSLDSYYGYTF
TGTGCCAGCAGCTTGGACAGCTACTATGGCTACACCTTC
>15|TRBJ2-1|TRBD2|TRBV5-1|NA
CASSSSGDPYNEQFF
TGCGCCAGCAGCTCTAGCGGGGACCCCTACAATGAGCAGTTCTTC
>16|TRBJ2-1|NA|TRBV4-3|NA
CASSQDTGSSYNEQFF
TGCGCCAGCAGCCAAGATACGGGAAGCTCCTACAATGAGCAGTTCTTC
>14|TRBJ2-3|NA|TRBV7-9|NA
CASSRAAGPDTQYF
TGTGCCAGCAGCCGAGCCGCGGGACCAGATACGCAGTATTTT
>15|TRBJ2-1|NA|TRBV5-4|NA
CASSIDSRGGIEQFF
TGTGCCAGCAGCATAGATAGTAGGGGGGGGATTGAGCAGTTCTTC
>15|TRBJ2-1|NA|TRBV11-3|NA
CASSLGGLPGNEQFF
TGTGCCAGCAGCTTAGGGGGACTCCCCGGCAATGAGCAGTTCTTC
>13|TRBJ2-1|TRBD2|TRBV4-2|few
CASAPGGGEEQFF
TGTGCCAGTGCTCCGGGAGGAGGGGAAGAGCAGTTCTTC
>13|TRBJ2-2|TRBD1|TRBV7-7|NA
CATAQGDNGELFF
TGTGCCACTGCACAGGGGGATAACGGGGAGCTGTTTTTT
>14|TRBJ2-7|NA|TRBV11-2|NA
CASSFEGPSYEQYF
TGTGCCAGCAGCTTTGAGGGCCCCTCCTACGAGCAGTACTTC
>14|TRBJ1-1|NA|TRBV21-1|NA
CASSPGTENTEAFF
TGTGCCAGCAGCCCCGGGACAGAGAACACTGAAGCTTTCTTT
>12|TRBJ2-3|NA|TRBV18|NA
CASSPPGEKQYF
TGTGCCAGCTCACCACCCGGGGAAAAGCAGTATTTT
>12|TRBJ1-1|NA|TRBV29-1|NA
CSVVVTVTEAFF
TGCAGCGTTGTGGTGACAGTAACAGAAGCTTTCTTT
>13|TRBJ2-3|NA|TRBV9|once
CASSVTATDTQYF
TGTGCCAGCAGCGTGACAGCCACAGATACGCAGTATTTT
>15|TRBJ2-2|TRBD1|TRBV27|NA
CASSLFAGGPGELFF
TGTGCCAGCAGTTTATTCGCAGGGGGTCCCGGGGAGCTGTTTTTT
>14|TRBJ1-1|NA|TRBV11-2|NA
CASSQVGGLTEAFF
TGTGCCAGCAGCCAGGTGGGGGGTCTTACTGAAGCTTTCTTT
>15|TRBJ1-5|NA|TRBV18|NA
CASSLDSYSNQPQHF
TGTGCCAGCTCACTGGACAGCTATAGCAATCAGCCCCAGCATTTT
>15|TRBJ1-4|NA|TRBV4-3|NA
CASSLSETPHEKLFF
TGCGCCAGCAGCCTTTCCGAGACACCGCATGAAAAACTGTTTTTT
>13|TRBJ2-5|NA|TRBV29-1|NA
CSAARVSGETQYF
TGCAGCGCCGCTCGGGTTAGTGGAGAGACCCAGTACTTC
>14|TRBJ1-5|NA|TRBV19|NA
CASSIELLNQPQHF
TGTGCCAGTAGTATAGAGCTACTGAATCAGCCCCAGCATTTT
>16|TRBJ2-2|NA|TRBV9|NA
CASSARQPGNTGELFF
TGTGCCAGCAGCGCAAGACAACCCGGGAACACCGGGGAGCTGTTTTTT
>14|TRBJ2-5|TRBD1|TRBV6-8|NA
CATHGTAYQETQYF
TGTGCCACCCACGGGACAGCTTACCAAGAGACCCAGTACTTC
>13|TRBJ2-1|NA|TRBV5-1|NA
CASRPTGMDEQFF
TGCGCCAGCAGACCAACAGGGATGGATGAGCAGTTCTTC